Detailed here is one TCR beta chain. Its antigen is undetermined. The data belong to a study of T cell responses to AZD1222 COVID-19 vaccine. Study-level findings and limits: Targeting of unmutated variant regions was reportedly seen in nearly half of spike-specific TCRs.

Trimming at V came to 6 bases and at J to 6 bases, leaving 8 bases not matched to a gene. CDR1 is MDHEN and CDR2 is SYDVKM in the germline V gene. There are 14 residues in the CDR3. The assay was immunoSEQ multiplex PCR, and TCRdb's table has in-frame clones only and misses some. This table has under 150,000 clones, about 90% appearing once. This sample comprised peripheral blood, obtained 28 days after the second AZD1222 dose. The clonotype was recovered from an adult who received the AZD1222 COVID-19 vaccine. The chain couples TRBV28 to TRBJ1-3, with 7 bases fitting TRBD1. CDR3 nucleotide sequence: TGTGCCAGCAGCACAGGACAGGTGATAAACACCATATATTTT. Amino acids: CASSTGQVINTIYF.